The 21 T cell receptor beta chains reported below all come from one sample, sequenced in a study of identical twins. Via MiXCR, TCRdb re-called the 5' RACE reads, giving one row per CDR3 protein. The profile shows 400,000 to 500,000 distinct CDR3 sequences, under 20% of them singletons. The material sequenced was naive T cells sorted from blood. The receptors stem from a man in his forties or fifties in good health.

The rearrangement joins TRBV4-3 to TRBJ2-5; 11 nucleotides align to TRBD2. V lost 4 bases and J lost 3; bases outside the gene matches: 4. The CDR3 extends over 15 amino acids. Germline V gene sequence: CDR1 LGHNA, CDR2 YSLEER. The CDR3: CASSRAGLAEETQYF. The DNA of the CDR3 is TGCGCCAGCAGCCGCGCGGGACTAGCGGAAGAGACCCAGTACTTC.

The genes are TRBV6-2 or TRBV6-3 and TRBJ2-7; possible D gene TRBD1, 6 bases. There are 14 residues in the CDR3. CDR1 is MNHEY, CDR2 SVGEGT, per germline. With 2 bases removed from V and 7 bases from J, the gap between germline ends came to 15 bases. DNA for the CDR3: TGTGCCAGCAGTTACCCGGGGACAAGGGGTGAGCAGTACTTC. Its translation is CASSYPGTRGEQYF.

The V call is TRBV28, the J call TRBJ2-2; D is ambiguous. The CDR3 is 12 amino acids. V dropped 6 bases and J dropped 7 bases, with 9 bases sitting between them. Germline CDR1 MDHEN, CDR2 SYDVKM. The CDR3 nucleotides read TGTGCCAGCAGAGTGGGTGGCGGGGAGCTGTTTTTT. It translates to CASRVGGGELFF.

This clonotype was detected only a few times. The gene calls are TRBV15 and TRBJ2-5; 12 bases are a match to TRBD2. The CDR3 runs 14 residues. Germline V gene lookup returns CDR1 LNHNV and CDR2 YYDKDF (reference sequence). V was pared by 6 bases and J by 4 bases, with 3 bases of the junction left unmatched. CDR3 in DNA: TGTGCCACCAGGCCGGGACTAGCGGGAGAGACCCAGTACTTC. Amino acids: CATRPGLAGETQYF.

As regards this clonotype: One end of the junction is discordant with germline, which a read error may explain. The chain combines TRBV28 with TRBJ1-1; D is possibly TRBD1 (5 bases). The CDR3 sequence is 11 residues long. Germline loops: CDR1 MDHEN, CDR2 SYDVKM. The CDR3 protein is CVSFRDTEAFF. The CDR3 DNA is TGTGTCAGCTTCAGGGACACTGAAGCTTTCTTT.

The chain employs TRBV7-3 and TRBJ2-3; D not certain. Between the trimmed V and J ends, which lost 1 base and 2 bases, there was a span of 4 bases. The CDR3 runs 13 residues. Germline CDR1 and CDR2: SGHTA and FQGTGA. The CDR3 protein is CASSLKPTDTQYF. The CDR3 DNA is TGTGCCAGCAGCTTAAAGCCCACAGATACGCAGTATTTT.

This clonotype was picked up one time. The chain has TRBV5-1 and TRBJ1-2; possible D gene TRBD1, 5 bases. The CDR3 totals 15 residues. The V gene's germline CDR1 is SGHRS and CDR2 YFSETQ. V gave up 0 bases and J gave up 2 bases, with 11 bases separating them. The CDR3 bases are TGCGCCAGCAGCTTGGGACAGCAAGAGAACTATGGCTACACCTTC. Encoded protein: CASSLGQQENYGYTF.

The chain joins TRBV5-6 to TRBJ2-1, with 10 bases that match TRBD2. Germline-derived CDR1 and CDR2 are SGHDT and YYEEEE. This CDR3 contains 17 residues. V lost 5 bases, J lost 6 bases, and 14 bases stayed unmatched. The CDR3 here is CASSFVVVAGGPNEQFF. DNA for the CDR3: TGTGCCAGCAGTTTTGTTGTTGTAGCGGGAGGCCCCAATGAGCAGTTCTTC.

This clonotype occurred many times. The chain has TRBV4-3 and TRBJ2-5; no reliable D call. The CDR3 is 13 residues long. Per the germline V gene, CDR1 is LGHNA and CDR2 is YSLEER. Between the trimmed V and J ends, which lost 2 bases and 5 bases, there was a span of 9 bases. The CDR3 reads CASSQSGSETQYF. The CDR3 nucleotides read TGCGCCAGCAGCCAATCCGGTTCTGAGACCCAGTACTTC.

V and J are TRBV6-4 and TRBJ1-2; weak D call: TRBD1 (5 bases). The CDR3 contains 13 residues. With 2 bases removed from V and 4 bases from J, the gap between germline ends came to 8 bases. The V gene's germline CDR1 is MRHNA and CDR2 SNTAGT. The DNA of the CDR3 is TGTGCCAGCAGTGACGGACAACTCTATGGCTACACCTTC. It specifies CASSDGQLYGYTF.

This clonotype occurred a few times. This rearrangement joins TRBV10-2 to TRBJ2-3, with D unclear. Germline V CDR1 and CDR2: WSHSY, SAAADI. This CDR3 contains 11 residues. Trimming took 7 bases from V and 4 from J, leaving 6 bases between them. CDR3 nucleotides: TGCGCCAGCAAAGCTTCAGATACGCAGTATTTT. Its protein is CASKASDTQYF.

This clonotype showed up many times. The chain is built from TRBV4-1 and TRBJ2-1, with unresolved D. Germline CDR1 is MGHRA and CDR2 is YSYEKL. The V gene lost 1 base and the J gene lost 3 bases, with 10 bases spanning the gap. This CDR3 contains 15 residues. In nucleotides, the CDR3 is TGCGCCAGCAGCCAAGTGGAAGCAGGCTACAATGAGCAGTTCTTC. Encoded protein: CASSQVEAGYNEQFF.

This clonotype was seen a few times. The CDR3 DNA reads as TGTGCCAGCAGCACGCAAGCGGGAGTAGGAGAGACCCAGTACTTC. Translating it yields CASSTQAGVGETQYF. J is TRBJ2-5 and V is TRBV7-3; 8 bases align to TRBD2. The germline V gene encodes CDR1 SGHTA and CDR2 FQGTGA. The V gene end was trimmed by 5 bases and the J gene end by 4 bases; junction bases not matched to a gene: 9. CDR3 length: 15 amino acids. The full variable domain, its missing parts supplied by reference TRBV7-3 and TRBJ2-5, is GAGVSQTPSNKVTEKGKYVELRCDPISGHTALYWYRQSLGQGPEFLIYFQGTGAADDSGLPNDRFFAVRPEGSVSTLKIQRTERGDSAVYLCASSTQAGVGETQYFGPGTRLLVL.

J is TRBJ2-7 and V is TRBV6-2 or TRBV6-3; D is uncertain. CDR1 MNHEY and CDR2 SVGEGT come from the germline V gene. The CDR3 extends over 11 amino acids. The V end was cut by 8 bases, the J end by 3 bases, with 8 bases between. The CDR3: CASPPGYEQYF. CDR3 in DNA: TGTGCCAGCCCCCCAGGCTACGAGCAGTACTTC.

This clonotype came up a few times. CDR3 amino acids: CASSKGRENTGELFF. CDR3 bases: TGTGCCAGCAGCAAGGGCAGGGAAAACACCGGGGAGCTGTTTTTT. The chain joins TRBV21-1 to TRBJ2-2; the table's D call, TRBD1, has no DNA check behind it. TRBV21-1 is a documented pseudogene. The CDR3 has 15 amino acids.

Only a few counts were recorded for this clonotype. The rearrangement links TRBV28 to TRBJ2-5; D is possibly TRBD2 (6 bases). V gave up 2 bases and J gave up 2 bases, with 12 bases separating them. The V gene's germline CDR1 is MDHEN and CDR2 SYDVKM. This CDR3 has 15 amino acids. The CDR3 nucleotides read TGTGCCAGCAGTTTACCCGGGGGACCGCAAGAGACCCAGTACTTC. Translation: CASSLPGGPQETQYF.

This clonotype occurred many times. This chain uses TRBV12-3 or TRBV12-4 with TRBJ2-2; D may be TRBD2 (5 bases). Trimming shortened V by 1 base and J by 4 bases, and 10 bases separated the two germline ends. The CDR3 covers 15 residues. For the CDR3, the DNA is TGTGCCAGCAGTTTAGGGGGAGTCGTCACCGGGGAGCTGTTTTTT. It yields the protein CASSLGGVVTGELFF.

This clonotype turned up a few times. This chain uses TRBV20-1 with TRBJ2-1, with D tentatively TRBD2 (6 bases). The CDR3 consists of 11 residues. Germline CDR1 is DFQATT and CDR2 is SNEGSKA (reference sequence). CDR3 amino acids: CRMTRNNEQFF. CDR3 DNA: TGCAGGATGACTAGAAACAATGAGCAGTTCTTC.

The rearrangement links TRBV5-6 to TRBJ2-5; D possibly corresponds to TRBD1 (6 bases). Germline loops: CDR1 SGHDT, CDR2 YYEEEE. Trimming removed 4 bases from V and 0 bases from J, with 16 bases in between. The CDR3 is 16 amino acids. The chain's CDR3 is CASSPNRERDQETQYF. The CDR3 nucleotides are TGTGCCAGCAGCCCTAACAGGGAAAGGGACCAAGAGACCCAGTACTTC.

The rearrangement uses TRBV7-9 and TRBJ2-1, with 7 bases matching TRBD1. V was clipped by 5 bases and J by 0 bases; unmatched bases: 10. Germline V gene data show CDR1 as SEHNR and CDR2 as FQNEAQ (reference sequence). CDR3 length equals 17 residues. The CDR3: CASSPRTGLSSYNEQFF. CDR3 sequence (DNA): TGTGCCAGCAGCCCTAGGACAGGCTTGAGCTCCTACAATGAGCAGTTCTTC.

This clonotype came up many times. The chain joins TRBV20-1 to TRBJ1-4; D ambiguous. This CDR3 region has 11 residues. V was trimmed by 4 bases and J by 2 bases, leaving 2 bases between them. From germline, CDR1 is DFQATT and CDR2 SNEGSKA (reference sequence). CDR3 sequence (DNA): TGCAGTGCTATGACTAATGAAAAACTGTTTTTT. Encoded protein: CSAMTNEKLFF.